Described below is a single T cell receptor (beta chain) sequence and its context. V lost 7 bases to trimming and J lost 10 bases; unmatched junction nucleotides: 8. The CDR3 runs to 14 residues. Germline CDR1 is LNHDA and CDR2 is SQIVND (reference sequence). The data were obtained in a study of blood T cell repertoires in COVID-19. The overall study: Some COVID-19 samples were acute and others convalescent; all came from the United States, Italy and Spain. The analysed material was cDNA or gDNA that came from T cells, B-cell-depleted T cells, or PBMCs.

Source study methods: Amplification of reference gene primers provided the estimated nucleated cell counts. The data were produced by immunoSEQ multiplex PCR, yet TCRdb's version contains in-frame clones alone and is incomplete. V and J calls and clone size are as listed in that table; D and trimming were resolved from the DNA. The table records approximately 140,000 clones, under 90% of them present only once. The sequence derives from a human donor in a cohort sampled during active COVID-19. V gene TRBV19 combines with J gene TRBJ2-1, with 12 bases fitting TRBD2. The sequenced sample consisted of peripheral blood. Here the CDR3 reads CASTPSGGAEEQFF. DNA for the CDR3: TGTGCCAGTACCCCTAGCGGGGGGGCGGAAGAGCAGTTCTTC.